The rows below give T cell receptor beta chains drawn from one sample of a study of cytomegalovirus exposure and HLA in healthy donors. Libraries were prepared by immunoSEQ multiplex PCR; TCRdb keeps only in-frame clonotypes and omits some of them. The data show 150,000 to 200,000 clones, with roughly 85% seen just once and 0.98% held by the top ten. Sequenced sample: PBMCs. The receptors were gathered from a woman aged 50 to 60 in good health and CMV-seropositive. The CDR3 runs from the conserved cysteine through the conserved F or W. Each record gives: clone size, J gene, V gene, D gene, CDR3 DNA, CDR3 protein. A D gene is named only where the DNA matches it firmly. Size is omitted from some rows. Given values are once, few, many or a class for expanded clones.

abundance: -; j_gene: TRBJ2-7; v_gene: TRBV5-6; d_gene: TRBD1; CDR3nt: TGTGCCAGCAGCTTGAGAAGGGGGCTGGGAGAGCAGTACTTC; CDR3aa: CASSLRRGLGEQYF
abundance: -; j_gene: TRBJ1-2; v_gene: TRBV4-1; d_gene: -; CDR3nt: TGCGCCAGCAGCGCGGGGGACCGAGGGGGACGGCATGGCTACACCTTC; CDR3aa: CASSAGDRGGRHGYTF
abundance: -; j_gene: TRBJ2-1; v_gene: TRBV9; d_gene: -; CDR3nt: TGTGCCAGCAGCAAACAGGGTGGGTCCTACAATGAGCAGTTCTTC; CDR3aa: CASSKQGGSYNEQFF
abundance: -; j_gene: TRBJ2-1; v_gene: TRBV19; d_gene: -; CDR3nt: TGTGCCAGTAGTGAAACGTCGCGCGATGAGCAGTTCTTC; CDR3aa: CASSETSRDEQFF
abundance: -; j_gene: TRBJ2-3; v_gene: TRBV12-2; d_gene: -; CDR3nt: TGTGCAAGTCGCTTCCGGGACAGGGTCACAGATACGCAGTATTTT; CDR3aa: CASRFRDRVTDTQYF
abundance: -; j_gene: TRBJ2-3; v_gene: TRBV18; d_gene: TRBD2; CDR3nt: TGTGCCAGCTCACCGCCCCGACTAGCGGGCAGAACAGATACGCAGTATTTT; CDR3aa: CASSPPRLAGRTDTQYF
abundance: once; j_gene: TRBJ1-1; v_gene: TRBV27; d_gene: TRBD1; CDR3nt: TGTGCCAGCAGCCCGGGGACAGCGAACACTGAAGCTTTCTTT; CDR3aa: CASSPGTANTEAFF
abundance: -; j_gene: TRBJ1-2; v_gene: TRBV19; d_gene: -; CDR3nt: TGTGCCAGTACCGATACAGAAAACTATGGCTACACCTTC; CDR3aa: CASTDTENYGYTF
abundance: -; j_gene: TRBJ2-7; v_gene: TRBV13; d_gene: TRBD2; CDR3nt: TGTGCCAGCAGACCGTCTGGGACTAGCGTCGACGAGCAGTACTTC; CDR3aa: CASRPSGTSVDEQYF
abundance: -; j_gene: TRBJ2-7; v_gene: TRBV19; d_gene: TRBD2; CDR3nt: TGTGCCAGTAGTATGAGGGCTAGCGGGGGGTACCAACCTACGCAGCAGTACTTC; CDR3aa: CASSMRASGGYQPTQQYF
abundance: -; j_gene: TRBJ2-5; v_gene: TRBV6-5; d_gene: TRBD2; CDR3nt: TGTGCCAGCAGTTACTTCGGGGGGGAAGAGACCCAGTACTTC; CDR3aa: CASSYFGGEETQYF
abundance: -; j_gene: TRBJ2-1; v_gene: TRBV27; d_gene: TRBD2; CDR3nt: TGTGCCAGCAGCCCGGGACTAGCGGGGGGGTCCTCCTACAATGAGCAGTTCTTC; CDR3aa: CASSPGLAGGSSYNEQFF
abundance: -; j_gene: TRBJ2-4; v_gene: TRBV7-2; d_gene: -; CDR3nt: TGTGCCAGCAGCTTACATACCGGAAACATTCAGTACTTC; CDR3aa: CASSLHTGNIQYF
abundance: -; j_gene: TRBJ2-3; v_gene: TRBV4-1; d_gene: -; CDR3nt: TGCGCCAGCAGCCAAGAATCGGCTAGCCAAAGCACAGATACGCAGTATTTT; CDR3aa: CASSQESASQSTDTQYF
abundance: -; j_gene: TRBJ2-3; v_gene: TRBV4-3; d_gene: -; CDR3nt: TGCGCCAGCAGCCAAGTCGGGTTTAGCACAGATACGCAGTATTTT; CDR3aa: CASSQVGFSTDTQYF
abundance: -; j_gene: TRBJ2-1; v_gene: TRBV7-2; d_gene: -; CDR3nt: TGTGCCAGCAGCTTATACAAGAATGAGCAGTTCTTC; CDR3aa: CASSLYKNEQFF
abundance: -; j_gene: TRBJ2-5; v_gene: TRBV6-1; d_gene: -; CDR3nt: TGTGCCAGCATTACGGGAATGTACCAAGAGACCCAGTACTTC; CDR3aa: CASITGMYQETQYF
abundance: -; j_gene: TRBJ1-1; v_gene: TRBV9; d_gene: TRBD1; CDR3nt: TGTGCCAGCAGCGCCGGGCAGGGGGCCAGGACTGAAGCTTTCTTT; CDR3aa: CASSAGQGARTEAFF
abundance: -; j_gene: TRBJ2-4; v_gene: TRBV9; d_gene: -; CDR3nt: TGTGCCAGCAGCGTCGAGATGGAGGACATTCAGTACTTC; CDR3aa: CASSVEMEDIQYF
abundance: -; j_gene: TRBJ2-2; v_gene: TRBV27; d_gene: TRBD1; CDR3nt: TGTGCCAGCAGTTTACTCAGGGGGCTGGGAACCGGGGAGCTGTTTTTT; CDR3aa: CASSLLRGLGTGELFF
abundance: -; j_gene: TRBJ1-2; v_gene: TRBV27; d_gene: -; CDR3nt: TGTGCCAGCAGTTTATCGAGGGTCGGTGCTGGGGTTTTCTATGGCTACACCTTC; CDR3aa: CASSLSRVGAGVFYGYTF
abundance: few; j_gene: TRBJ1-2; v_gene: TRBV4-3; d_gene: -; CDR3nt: TGCGCCAGCAGCAAACAGGGAAACTATGGCTACACCTTC; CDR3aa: CASSKQGNYGYTF
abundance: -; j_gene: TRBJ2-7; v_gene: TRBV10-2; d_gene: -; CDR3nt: TGCGCCAGCAGTGGACTCGCGGGCCCTAGGAGCTCCTACGAGCAGTACTTC; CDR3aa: CASSGLAGPRSSYEQYF
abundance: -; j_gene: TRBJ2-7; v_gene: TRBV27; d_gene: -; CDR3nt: TGTGCCAGCAGTTTCGGCAGGGCCTACGAGCAGTACTTC; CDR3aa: CASSFGRAYEQYF
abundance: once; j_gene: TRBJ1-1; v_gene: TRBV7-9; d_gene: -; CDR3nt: TGTGCCAATGACAGGTTCCTGAACACTGAAGCTTTCTTT; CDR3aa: CANDRFLNTEAFF
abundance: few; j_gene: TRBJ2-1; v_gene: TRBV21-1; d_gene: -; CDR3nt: TGTGCCAGCAGCAAAGAATATCTCGATCCGGGGGGTTCGCTCAATGAGCAGTTCTTC; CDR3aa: CASSKEYLDPGGSLNEQFF
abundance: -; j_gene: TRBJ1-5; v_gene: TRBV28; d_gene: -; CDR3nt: TGTGCCAGCAGTTTAAAGTTTGGAGGGAATCAGCCCCAGCATTTT; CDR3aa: CASSLKFGGNQPQHF
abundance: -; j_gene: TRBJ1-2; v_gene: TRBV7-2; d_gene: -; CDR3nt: TGTGCCAGCAGCGAGTATGGCTACACCTTC; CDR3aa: CASSEYGYTF
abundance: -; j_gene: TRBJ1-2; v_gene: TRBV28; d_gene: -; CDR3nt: TGTGCCAGCAGAGAGGGCAGTAGAAACTATGGCTACACCTTC; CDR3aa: CASREGSRNYGYTF
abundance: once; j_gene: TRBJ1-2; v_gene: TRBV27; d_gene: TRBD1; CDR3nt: TGTGCCAGCACTACAGGGGGGCTGTATGGCTACACCTTC; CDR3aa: CASTTGGLYGYTF
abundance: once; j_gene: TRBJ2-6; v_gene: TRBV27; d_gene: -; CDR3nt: TGTGCCAGCAGGCGGGCCTCTGGGGCCAACGTCCTGACTTTC; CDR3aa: CASRRASGANVLTF
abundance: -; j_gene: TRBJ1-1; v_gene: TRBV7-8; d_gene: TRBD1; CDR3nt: TGTGCCAGCAGCTTTGACAGGGACACTGAAGCTTTCTTT; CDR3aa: CASSFDRDTEAFF
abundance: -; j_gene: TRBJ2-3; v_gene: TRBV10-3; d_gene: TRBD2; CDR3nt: TGTGCCATCAGTGCGGGACTAGCGGGAGAAGATACGCAGTATTTT; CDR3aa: CAISAGLAGEDTQYF
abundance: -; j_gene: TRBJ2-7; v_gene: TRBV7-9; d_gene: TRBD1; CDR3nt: TGTGCCAGCAGCAACAGGGACAGGGGGCGCGAGCAGTACTTC; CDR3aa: CASSNRDRGREQYF
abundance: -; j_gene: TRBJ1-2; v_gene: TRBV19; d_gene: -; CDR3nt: TGTGCCAGTAGTATGCAGGGATTGGGCTATGGCTACACCTTC; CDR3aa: CASSMQGLGYGYTF
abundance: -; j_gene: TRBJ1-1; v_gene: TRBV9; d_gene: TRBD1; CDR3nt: TGTGCCAGCAGCAGCGGGGACAGGGGGACTGAAGCTTTCTTT; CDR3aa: CASSSGDRGTEAFF
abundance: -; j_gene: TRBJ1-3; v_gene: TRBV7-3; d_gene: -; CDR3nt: TGTGCCAGCAGCTTGGACAGACGAAACACCATATATTTT; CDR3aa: CASSLDRRNTIYF
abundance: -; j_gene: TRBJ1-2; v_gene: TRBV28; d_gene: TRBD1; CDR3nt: TGTGCCAGCGGGGGGTACGGGACAGGGCTTCCAGAGGGCTACACCTTC; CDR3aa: CASGGYGTGLPEGYTF
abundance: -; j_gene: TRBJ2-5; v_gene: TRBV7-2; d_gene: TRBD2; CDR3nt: TGTGCCAGCAGCTTATCTAGCGGGGGGGCCTTTGAGACCCAGTACTTC; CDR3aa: CASSLSSGGAFETQYF
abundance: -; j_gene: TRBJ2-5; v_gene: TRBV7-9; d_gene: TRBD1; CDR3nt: TGTGCCAGCAGCTTATGGACAGGAGAGTTACAAGAGACCCAGTACTTC; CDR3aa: CASSLWTGELQETQYF
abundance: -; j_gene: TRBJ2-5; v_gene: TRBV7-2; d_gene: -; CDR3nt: TGTGCCAGCAGCCCACTAGCTCGAGAGACCCAGTACTTC; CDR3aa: CASSPLARETQYF
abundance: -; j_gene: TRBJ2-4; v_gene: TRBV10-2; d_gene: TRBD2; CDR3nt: TGCGCCAGCACCCCGGGGACTAGCGGGAGGGTGGCCAAAAACATTCAGTACTTC; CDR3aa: CASTPGTSGRVAKNIQYF
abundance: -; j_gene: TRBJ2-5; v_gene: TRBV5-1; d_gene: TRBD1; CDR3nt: TGCGCCAGCAGCTCGGACAGGGTGGGGACCCAGTACTTC; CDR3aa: CASSSDRVGTQYF
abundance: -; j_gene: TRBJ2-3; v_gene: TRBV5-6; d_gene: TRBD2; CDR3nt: TGTGCCAGCAGCTTGCGCACTAGCGGGGGGACTATCACAGATACGCAGTATTTT; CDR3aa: CASSLRTSGGTITDTQYF
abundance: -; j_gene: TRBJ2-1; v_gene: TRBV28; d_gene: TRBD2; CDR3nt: TGTGCCACCAATCGTCCGGGGGGTTACAATGAGCAGTTCTTC; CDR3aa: CATNRPGGYNEQFF
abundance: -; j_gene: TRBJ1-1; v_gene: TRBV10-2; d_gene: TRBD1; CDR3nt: TGCGCCACCGTAAGGGGGCGTGGGACTGAAGCTTTCTTT; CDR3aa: CATVRGRGTEAFF
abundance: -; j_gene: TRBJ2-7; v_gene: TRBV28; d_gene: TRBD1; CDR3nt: TGTGCCAGCAGCCCGGGACAGAGACTGTTCTACGAGCAGTACTTC; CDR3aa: CASSPGQRLFYEQYF
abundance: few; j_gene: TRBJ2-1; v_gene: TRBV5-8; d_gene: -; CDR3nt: TGTGCCAGCAGCTCCGGACAGCTAGAGTACAATAGTGAGCAGTTCTTC; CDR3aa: CASSSGQLEYNSEQFF
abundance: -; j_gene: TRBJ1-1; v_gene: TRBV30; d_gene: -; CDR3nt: TGTGCCTGGAGGTCTCCAGGGAGGGACACTGAAGCTTTCTTT; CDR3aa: CAWRSPGRDTEAFF
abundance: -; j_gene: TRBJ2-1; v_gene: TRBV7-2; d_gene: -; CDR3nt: TGTGCCAGCGCAATTAGCAGTAGCTCCTACAATGAGCAGTTCTTC; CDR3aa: CASAISSSSYNEQFF
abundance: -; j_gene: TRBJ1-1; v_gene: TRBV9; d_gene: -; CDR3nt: TGTGCCAGCAGTCGATTGGGGGCCGGGACTGAAGCTTTCTTT; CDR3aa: CASSRLGAGTEAFF
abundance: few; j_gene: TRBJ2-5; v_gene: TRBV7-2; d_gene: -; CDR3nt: TGTGCCAGCAGTCCGGGGGGCTTAAGAGAGACCCAGTACTTC; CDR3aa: CASSPGGLRETQYF
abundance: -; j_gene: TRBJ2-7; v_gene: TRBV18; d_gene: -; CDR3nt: TGTGCCAGCTCTATAAATAGCGATCTATCGACCTACGAGCAGTACTTC; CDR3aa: CASSINSDLSTYEQYF
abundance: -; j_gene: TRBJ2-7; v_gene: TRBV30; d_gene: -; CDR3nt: TGTGCCTGGAGTCAGGGGGGCTCCTACGAGCAGTACTTC; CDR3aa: CAWSQGGSYEQYF